This T cell receptor beta chain was sequenced during a study of blood T cell repertoires in COVID-19. For the study at large: Both acute and convalescent COVID-19 samples were obtained from the United States, Italy and Spain.

In germline, CDR1 is SGDLS, CDR2 YYNGEE. Trimming cost V 0 bases and J 0 bases, with 10 bases left between them. CDR3 length: 15 amino acids. Participant ages covered roughly 18 to 89 years across 20 to 30 US areas. Each recovered donor of Cohort 3 presented with two negative PCRs, clearance, or symptom resolution. In the original analysis: Reference gene primer amplification yielded estimated nucleated cell counts. Clones were sequenced by immunoSEQ multiplex PCR, and TCRdb holds only the in-frame ones, with some missing. V, J and clone size are those of that table, while D and trimming were read from the DNA. Of a few hundred thousand clones in the sample, 87% are singletons; the top ten hold 8.9%.

The source is a woman younger than 30 who had recovered from COVID-19. The sequenced sample was PBMCs or T cells enriched from blood (not recorded which). The J gene is TRBJ2-7, the V gene TRBV9, with D perhaps matching TRBD2 (6 bases). The CDR3 sequence is CASSVGGANSYEQYF. The CDR3 DNA reads as TGTGCCAGCAGCGTAGGCGGGGCAAACTCCTACGAGCAGTACTTC. The variable domain in full, with the rest retrieved from reference TRBV9 and TRBJ2-7, is DSGVTQTPKHLITATGQRVTLRCSPRSGDLSVYWYQQSLDQGLQFLIQYYNGEERAKGNILERFSAQQFPDLHSELNLSSLELGDSALYFCASSVGGANSYEQYFGPGTRLTVT.